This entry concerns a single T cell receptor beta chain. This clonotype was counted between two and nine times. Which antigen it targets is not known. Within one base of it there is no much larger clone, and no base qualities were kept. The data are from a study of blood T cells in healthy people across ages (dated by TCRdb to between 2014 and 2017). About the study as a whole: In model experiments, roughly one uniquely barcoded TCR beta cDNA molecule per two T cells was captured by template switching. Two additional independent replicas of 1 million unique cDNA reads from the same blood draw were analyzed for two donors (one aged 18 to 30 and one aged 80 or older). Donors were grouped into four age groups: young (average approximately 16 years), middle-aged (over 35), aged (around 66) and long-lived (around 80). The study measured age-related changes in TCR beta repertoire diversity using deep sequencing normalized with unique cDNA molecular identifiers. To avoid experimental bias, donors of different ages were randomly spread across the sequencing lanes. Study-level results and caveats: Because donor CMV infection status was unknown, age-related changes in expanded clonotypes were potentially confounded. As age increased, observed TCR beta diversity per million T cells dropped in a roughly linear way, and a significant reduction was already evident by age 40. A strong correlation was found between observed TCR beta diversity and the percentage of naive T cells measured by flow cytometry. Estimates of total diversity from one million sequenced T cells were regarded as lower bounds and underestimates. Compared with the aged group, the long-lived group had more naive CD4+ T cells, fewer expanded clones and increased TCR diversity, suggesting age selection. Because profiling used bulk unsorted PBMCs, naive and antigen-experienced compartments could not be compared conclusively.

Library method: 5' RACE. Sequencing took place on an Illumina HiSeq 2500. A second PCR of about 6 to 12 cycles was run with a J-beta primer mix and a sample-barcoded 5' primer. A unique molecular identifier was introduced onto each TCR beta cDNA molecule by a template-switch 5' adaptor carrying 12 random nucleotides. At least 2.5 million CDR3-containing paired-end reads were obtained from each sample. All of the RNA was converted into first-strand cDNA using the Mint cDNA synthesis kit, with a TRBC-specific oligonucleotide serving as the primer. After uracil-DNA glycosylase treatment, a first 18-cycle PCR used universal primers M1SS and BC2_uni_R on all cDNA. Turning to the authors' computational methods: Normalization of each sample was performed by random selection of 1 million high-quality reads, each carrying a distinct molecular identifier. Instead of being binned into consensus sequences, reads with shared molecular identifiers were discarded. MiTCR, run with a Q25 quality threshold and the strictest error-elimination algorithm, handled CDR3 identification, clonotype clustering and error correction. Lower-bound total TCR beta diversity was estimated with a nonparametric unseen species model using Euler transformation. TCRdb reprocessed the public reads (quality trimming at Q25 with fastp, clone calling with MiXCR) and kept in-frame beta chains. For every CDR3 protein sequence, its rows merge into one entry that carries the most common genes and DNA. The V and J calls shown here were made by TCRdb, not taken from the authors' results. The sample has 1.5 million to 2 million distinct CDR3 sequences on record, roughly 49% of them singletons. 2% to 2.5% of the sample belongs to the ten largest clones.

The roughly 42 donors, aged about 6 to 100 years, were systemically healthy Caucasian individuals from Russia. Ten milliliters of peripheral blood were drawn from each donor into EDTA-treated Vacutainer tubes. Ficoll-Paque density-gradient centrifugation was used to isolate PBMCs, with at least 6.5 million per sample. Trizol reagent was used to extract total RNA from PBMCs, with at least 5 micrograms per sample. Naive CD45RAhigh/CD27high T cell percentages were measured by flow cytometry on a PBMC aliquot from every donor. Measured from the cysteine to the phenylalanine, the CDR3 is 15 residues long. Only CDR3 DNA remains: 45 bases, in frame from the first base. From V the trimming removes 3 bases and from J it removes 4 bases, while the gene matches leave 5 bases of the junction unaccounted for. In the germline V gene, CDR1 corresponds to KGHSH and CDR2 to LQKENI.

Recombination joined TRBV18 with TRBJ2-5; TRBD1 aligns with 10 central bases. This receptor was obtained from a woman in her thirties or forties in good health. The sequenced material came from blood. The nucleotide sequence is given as TGTGCCAGCTCACCCGAGACAGGGGGCCTAGAGACCCAGTACTTC. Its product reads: CASSPETGGLETQYF.